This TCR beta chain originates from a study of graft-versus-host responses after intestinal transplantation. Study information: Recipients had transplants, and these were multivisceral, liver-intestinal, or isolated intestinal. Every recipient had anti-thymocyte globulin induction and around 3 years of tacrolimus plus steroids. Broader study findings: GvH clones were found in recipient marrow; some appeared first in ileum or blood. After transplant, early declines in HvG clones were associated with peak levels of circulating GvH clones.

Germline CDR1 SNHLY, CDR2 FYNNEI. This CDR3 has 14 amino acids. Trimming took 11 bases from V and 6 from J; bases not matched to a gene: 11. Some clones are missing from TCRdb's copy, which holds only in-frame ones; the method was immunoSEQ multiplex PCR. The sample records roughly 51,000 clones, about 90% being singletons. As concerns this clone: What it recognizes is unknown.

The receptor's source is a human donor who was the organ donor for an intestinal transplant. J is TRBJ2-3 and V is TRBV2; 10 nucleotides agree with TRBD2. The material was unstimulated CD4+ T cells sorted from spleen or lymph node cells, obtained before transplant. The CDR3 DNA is TGTGCCCGCGAGCGGGAGGGCCTAGGGGATACGCAGTATTTT. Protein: CAREREGLGDTQYF.